This TCR beta chain was recovered during a study of blood T cell repertoires in COVID-19. V trimming: 0 bases; J trimming: 4 bases; junction bases outside the gene matches: 4. Germline assignment: CDR1 LGHNA and CDR2 YNFKEQ. The CDR3 spans 16 residues. Clones were sequenced by immunoSEQ multiplex PCR, and TCRdb holds only the in-frame ones, with some missing. The sample carries around 110,000 clones, roughly four fifths recorded once. Sequenced input: peripheral blood. This receptor was taken from a man aged 65 to 79 with active or convalescent COVID-19. V and J are TRBV4-2 and TRBJ2-1; 9 bases are shared with TRBD1. Here the CDR3 DNA reads TGTGCCAGCAGCCAAGATTCGACAGGGGGGTACAATGAGCAGTTCTTC. It specifies CASSQDSTGGYNEQFF.